Below, 22 T cell receptor beta chains from the same sample are listed, as sequenced in a study of T cells in Graves' hyperthyroidism and ophthalmopathy. The CDR3 regions of TCR beta were amplified from RNA transcripts. HTBI primers were employed in a first-round RT-PCR of the TCR CDR3. One entry per CDR3 protein results from TCRdb running MiXCR on the multiplex PCR reads. The data contain around 690,000 distinct CDR3 sequences, 17% of them singletons. The sequenced sample was blood. All receptors come from a middle-aged man with Graves' hyperthyroidism.

This sequence joins TRBV27 and TRBJ1-6, with TRBD1 identical over 8 bases. V dropped 6 bases and J dropped 16; count of bases not matched to a gene: 8. CDR1 is MNHEY and CDR2 is SMNVEV in the germline V gene (reference sequence). This CDR3 is 12 amino acids long. CDR3 nucleotides: TGTGCCAGCAGCAACGGACAGGGATCTCTCCACTTT. Amino acid sequence: CASSNGQGSLHF.

The gene calls are TRBV29-1 and TRBJ2-1; D ambiguous. The germline V gene has CDR1 SQVTM and CDR2 ANQGSEA. V lost 3 bases, J lost 3 bases, and 9 bases lay in between. CDR3 length: 13 amino acids. The CDR3 spells CSVDGQVYNEQFF. CDR3 in DNA: TGCAGCGTTGACGGGCAGGTCTACAATGAGCAGTTCTTC.

The J gene is TRBJ2-7, the V gene TRBV6-5, with D possibly being TRBD1 (6 bases). This CDR3 region has 13 residues. V was trimmed by 4 bases and J by 3 bases, leaving 10 bases between them. The germline gives CDR1 MNHEY, CDR2 SVGAGI. The CDR3 sequence is CASSWDIRYEQYF. The CDR3 coding sequence is TGTGCCAGCAGTTGGGACATCCGCTACGAGCAGTACTTC.

The sample holds many counts of this clonotype. The V and J genes are TRBV7-9 and TRBJ1-5, with D hard to call. V was cut by 0 bases and J by 5 bases, with 8 bases left in between. Germline V gene sequence: CDR1 SEHNR, CDR2 FQNEAQ (reference sequence). There are 14 residues in the CDR3. The CDR3 region is CASSLADGDQPQHF. CDR3 sequence (DNA): TGTGCCAGCAGCTTAGCCGACGGGGATCAGCCCCAGCATTTT.

The CDR3 loop is CASSPELWVQPQHF. As DNA, the CDR3 is TGTGCCAGCAGCCCCGAGTTATGGGTTCAGCCCCAGCATTTT. V gene TRBV3-1 combines with J gene TRBJ1-5; D is uncertain. The ends were cut back, 4 bases at V and 6 bases at J, with 13 bases in the middle. Germline V lookup: CDR1 LGHDT, CDR2 YNNKEL (reference sequence). This CDR3 region has 14 residues.

The table lists this clonotype with many counts. V and J are TRBV6-2 or TRBV6-3 and TRBJ2-2; 10 bases match TRBD2. CDR3 size: 14 residues. V shed 7 bases and J 3 bases; nucleotides not matched to a gene: 2. Germline CDR1 is MNHEY and CDR2 is SVGEGT. CDR3: CASTGLADTGELFF. CDR3 bases: TGTGCCAGCACAGGACTAGCGGACACCGGGGAGCTGTTTTTT.

Concerning this clonotype itself: A much more abundant neighbour one base away suggests this may be a read error. The V and J genes are TRBV2 and TRBJ1-2; 7 bases align to TRBD1. CDR3 length equals 13 residues. Looked up from germline, CDR1 is SNHLY and CDR2 is FYNNEI. As DNA, the CDR3 is TGTGCCCAGATGGGAGGGGGCATCGATGGCTACGCCTTC. Translating it yields CAQMGGGIDGYAF.

Ten or more counts support this clonotype. This chain uses TRBV2 with TRBJ2-7, with 8 bases matching TRBD1. Losses at the gene ends were 4 bases for V and 6 bases for J; bases not matched to a gene: 8. Germline-derived CDR1 and CDR2 are SNHLY and FYNNEI. There are 14 residues in the CDR3. This CDR3 is CASSGRQGAGEQYF. CDR3 bases: TGTGCCAGCAGTGGGCGGCAGGGGGCTGGCGAGCAGTACTTC.

V gene TRBV28 combines with J gene TRBJ2-1; D might be TRBD1 (5 bases). V dropped 3 bases and J dropped 0 bases, with 12 bases sitting between them. CDR1 is MDHEN and CDR2 is SYDVKM in the germline V gene. The CDR3 runs 16 residues. CDR3 loop: CASSLIWTSSYNEQFF. CDR3 nucleotides: TGTGCCAGCAGTTTGATCTGGACATCCTCCTACAATGAGCAGTTCTTC.

The CDR3 region has the DNA TGTGCCATCAGTGAGTCAGCACAGGGGTTAAGGGAGCAGTTCTTC. Amino acid sequence: CAISESAQGLREQFF. This chain joins TRBV10-3 and TRBJ2-1; TRBD1 matches 7 bases. The CDR3 is 15 residues long. Germline V gene sequence: CDR1 ENHRY, CDR2 SYGVKD. J gave up 10 bases and V 0 bases, and 9 bases lay outside the gene matches.

The V gene is TRBV12-3 or TRBV12-4, the J gene TRBJ1-4; D unresolved. The CDR3 is 10 residues long. V lost 6 bases and J 10 bases, leaving 6 bases between the germline ends. This CDR3 is CASSGRKLFF. CDR3 in DNA: TGTGCCAGCAGCGGACGAAAACTGTTTTTT.

Ten or more counts support this clonotype. The chain uses TRBV7-2 and TRBJ2-2; D remains ambiguous. The CDR3 extends over 13 amino acids. V was cut by 5 bases and J by 5 bases, with 9 bases left in between. CDR1 is SGHTA and CDR2 is FQGNSA in the germline V gene. The CDR3 region is CASSARPTGELFF. CDR3 bases: TGTGCCAGCAGCGCCCGGCCTACCGGGGAGCTGTTTTTT.

This clonotype has a handful of counts. V is TRBV10-1 and J is TRBJ2-5, with TRBD1 matching over 7 bases. CDR1 and CDR2 from the germline V gene are WNHNN and SYGVQD (reference sequence). J was trimmed by 2 bases and V by 4 bases; bases with no gene match: 7. The CDR3 consists of 15 residues. The CDR3 DNA is TGCGCCAGCAGTGCCGGGACAGTTCAACAAGAGACCCAGTACTTC. Its protein is CASSAGTVQQETQYF.

This clonotype was recorded many times. The chain employs TRBV28 and TRBJ2-2, with TRBD2 identical over 15 bases. This CDR3 comprises 18 residues. V shed 3 bases, J shed 2 bases, and the junction held 4 bases outside the gene matches. Germline CDR1 reads MDHEN; CDR2 reads SYDVKM. DNA of the CDR3: TGTGCCAGCAGTTTCTGGGGACTAGCGGGAGGAAACACCGGGGAGCTGTTTTTT. It codes for CASSFWGLAGGNTGELFF.

This clonotype was counted a single time. With a much larger clone just one base away, this may be a read error. J is TRBJ1-3 and V is TRBV19; TRBD1 might be the D (6 bases). The CDR3 is 14 amino acids. Germline V CDR1 and CDR2: LNHDA, SQIVND (reference sequence). The CDR3 DNA is TGTACCAGTAAGGACAGTCGACTTCGAAACACCATATATTTT. Its protein is CTSKDSRLRNTIYF.

CDR3 DNA: TGTGCCAGTAGTATAGGAGGACTGCAAGAGACCCAGTACTTC. Residues: CASSIGGLQETQYF. The gene calls are TRBV19 and TRBJ2-5; tentatively, D is TRBD2 (5 bases). The germline CDR1 and CDR2 sequences are LNHDA and SQIVND (reference sequence). The CDR3 has 14 residues. The V gene lost 1 base and the J gene lost 2 bases, with 8 bases spanning the gap.

This clonotype was recorded at least ten times. V usage is TRBV24-1 and J usage is TRBJ1-1; a weak D match, TRBD1 (5 bases). The ends were cut back, 3 bases at V and 1 base at J, with 14 bases in the middle. Germline V gives CDR1 KGHDR, CDR2 SFDVKD. The CDR3 extends over 16 amino acids. The CDR3 region is CATSDARGGANTEAFF. The CDR3 DNA reads as TGTGCCACCAGTGATGCCCGGGGGGGAGCGAACACTGAAGCTTTCTTT.

V is TRBV10-3 and J is TRBJ1-5; a weak D match, TRBD1 (5 bases). The CDR3 runs to 15 residues. Trimming removed 4 bases from V and 4 bases from J, with 14 bases in between. Germline lookup yields CDR1 ENHRY and CDR2 SYGVKD. The CDR3: CAISAGAGNNQPQHF. The CDR3 bases are TGTGCCATCAGTGCGGGAGCAGGGAATAATCAGCCCCAGCATTTT.

This clonotype was seen many times. Germline is not matched at one junction end, which may reflect a read error. The rearrangement joins TRBV5-1 to TRBJ2-7, with D hard to call. Looked up from germline, CDR1 is SGHRS and CDR2 is YFSETQ. The CDR3 is 12 amino acids. CDR3 amino acids: CASSSPPGEQYF. The CDR3 coding sequence is TGTGCCAGCAGCAGCCCACCGGGCGAGCAGTACTTC.

This clonotype was counted between two and nine times. The J gene is TRBJ2-7, the V gene TRBV20-1; D unclear. The CDR3 runs to 14 residues. With 3 bases removed from V and 0 bases from J, the gap between germline ends came to 12 bases. Germline V CDR1 and CDR2: DFQATT, SNEGSKA (reference sequence). The CDR3 here is CSARGIQSSYEQYF. The CDR3 DNA reads TGCAGTGCTAGGGGCATACAAAGCTCCTACGAGCAGTACTTC.

This clonotype was counted many times. This chain joins TRBV12-3 or TRBV12-4 and TRBJ1-1, with D perhaps TRBD1 (5 bases). The CDR3 spans 14 residues. V lost 4 bases, J lost 4 bases, and 13 bases lay in between. In DNA form, the CDR3 reads TGTGCCAGCAGTTCACACTCAGGGTCCACTGAAGCTTTCTTT. This sequence encodes CASSSHSGSTEAFF.

The rearrangement joins TRBV30 to TRBJ1-4; D unresolved. Germline-derived CDR1 and CDR2 are GTSNPN and SVGIG (reference sequence). The CDR3 is made up of 14 amino acids. V lost 0 bases to trimming and J lost 0 bases, with 5 bases between them. CDR3 protein: CAWSVPSTNEKLFF. The CDR3 DNA reads TGTGCCTGGAGTGTCCCTTCAACTAATGAAAAACTGTTTTTT. Drawing the rest from reference TRBV30 and TRBJ1-4, the complete variable domain is SQTIHQWPATLVQPVGSPLSLECTVEGTSNPNLYWYRQAAGRGLQLLFYSVGIGQISSEVPQNLSASRPQDRQFILSSKKLLLSDSGFYLCAWSVPSTNEKLFFGSGTQLSVL.